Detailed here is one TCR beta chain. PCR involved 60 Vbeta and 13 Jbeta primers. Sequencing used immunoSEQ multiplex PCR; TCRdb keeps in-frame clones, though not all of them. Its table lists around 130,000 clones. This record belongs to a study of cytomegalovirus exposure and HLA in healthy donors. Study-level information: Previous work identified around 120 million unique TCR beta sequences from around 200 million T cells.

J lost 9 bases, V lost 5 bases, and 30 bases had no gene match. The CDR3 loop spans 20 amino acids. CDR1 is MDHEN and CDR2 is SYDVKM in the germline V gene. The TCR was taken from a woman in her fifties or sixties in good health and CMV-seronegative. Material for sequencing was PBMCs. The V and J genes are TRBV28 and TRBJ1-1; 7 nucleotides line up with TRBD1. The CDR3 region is CASSLGKGADYYPRPCKAFF. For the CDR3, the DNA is TGTGCCAGCAGTCTAGGAAAGGGGGCGGACTATTACCCGAGGCCCTGTAAAGCTTTCTTT.